The sequence of this T cell receptor (beta chain) was determined in a study of T-cell reconstitution after alpha-beta-depleted transplantation in children (dated by TCRdb to the mid-2010s). General notes on the study: T-cell immune reconstitution after TCRalphabeta/CD19-depleted allogeneic hematopoietic cell transplantation in children was quantitatively tracked in the study by means of TCR repertoire profiling.

In regard to this clonotype: It lacks a known antigen. Base qualities are not recorded, but no much larger clone differs from it by a single base.

The library was made by PCR. TCRdb records Illumina HiSeq 2500 as the sequencer. To normalize quantification of the TCRbeta repertoire, the TCR libraries were built with molecular barcoding that relied on unique molecular identifiers. TCRdb reprocessed the public reads (quality trimming at Q25 with fastp, clone calling with MiXCR) and kept in-frame beta chains. Rows with one shared CDR3 protein collapse into an entry with the most common genes and DNA. The sample has 300,000 to 400,000 distinct CDR3 sequences on record, 15% to 20% of them singletons. The ten largest clones take up roughly 40% of the sample. From cysteine to phenylalanine, the CDR3 is 15 amino acids long. Solely the CDR3 DNA is kept, with 45 bases framed from the first base. The germline V gene encodes CDR1 LGHNT and CDR2 FRNRAP. V has 1 base trimmed and J has 6 bases trimmed; junction bases matching no gene number 2. The treatment or condition label, read with the paper, signifies: allogeneic hematopoietic cell transplantation with graft depleted of TCRalphabeta T cells and CD19 B cells. The transplant recipients were children given TCRalphabeta/CD19-depleted allogeneic hematopoietic cell grafts.

Results the study describes overall, beyond this receptor: About two months after transplant, the apparently early recovery of alphabetaT-cell counts reportedly depended on just several hundred clones that had expanded rapidly and came from non-depleted graft cells. Hyperexpanded clone frequencies declined over subsequent months; after one year, T-cell counts and TCRbeta diversity were mostly attributed to newly produced T cells. In some patients, the high TCRbeta diversity seen at day 60 was put down to recipient T cells and intrathymic progenitors that had survived conditioning.

Material: PBMCs, mostly from graft donor cells, obtained 360 days after TCRalphabeta/CD19-depleted stem cell transplant. The chain links TRBV12-5 with TRBJ2-3; TRBD2 matches 12 bases in the middle. The receptor was derived from a male patient aged 2 to 10 who had a stem cell transplant for acute lymphoblastic leukemia, so the T cells may come from the graft donor. The nucleotide sequence is given as TGTGCTAGTGGTTTGGGACTAGCGGGAGTCGATACGCAGTATTTT. Translation gives CASGLGLAGVDTQYF.